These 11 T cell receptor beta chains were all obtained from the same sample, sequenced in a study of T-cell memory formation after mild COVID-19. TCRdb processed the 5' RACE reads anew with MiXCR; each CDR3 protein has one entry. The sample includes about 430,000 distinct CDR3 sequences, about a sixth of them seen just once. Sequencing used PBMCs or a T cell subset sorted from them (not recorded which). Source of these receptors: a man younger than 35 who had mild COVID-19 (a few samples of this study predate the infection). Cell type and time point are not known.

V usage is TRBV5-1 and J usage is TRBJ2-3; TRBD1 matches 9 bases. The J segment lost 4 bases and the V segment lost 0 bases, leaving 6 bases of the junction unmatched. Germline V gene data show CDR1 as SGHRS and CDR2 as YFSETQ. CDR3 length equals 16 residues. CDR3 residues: CASSLDGTGSADTQYF. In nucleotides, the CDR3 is TGCGCCAGCAGCTTGGACGGGACAGGGTCGGCAGATACGCAGTATTTT.

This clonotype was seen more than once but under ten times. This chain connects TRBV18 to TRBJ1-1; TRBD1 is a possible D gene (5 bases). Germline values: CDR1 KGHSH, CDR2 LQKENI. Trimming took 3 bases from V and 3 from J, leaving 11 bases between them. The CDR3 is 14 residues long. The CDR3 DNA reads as TGTGCCAGCTCACCCTCAACCAGGGACACTGAAGCTTTCTTT. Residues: CASSPSTRDTEAFF. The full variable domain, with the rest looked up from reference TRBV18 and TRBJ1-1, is NAGVMQNPRHLVRRRGQEARLRCSPMKGHSHVYWYRQLPEEGLKFMVYLQKENIIDESGMPKERFSAEFPKEGPSILRIQQVVRGDSAAYFCASSPSTRDTEAFFGQGTRLTVV.

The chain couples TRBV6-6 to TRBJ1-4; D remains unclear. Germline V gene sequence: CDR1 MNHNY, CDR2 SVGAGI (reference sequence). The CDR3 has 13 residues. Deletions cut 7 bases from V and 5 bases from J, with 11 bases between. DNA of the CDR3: TGTGCCAGCATTAACAACCGAAATGAAAAACTGTTTTTT. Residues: CASINNRNEKLFF.

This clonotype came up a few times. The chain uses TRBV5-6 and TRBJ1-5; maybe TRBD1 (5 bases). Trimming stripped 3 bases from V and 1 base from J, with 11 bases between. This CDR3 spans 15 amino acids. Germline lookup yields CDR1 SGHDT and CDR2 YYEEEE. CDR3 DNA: TGTGCCAGCAGCTCCCGGGACGCGAGCAATCAGCCCCAGCATTTT. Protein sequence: CASSSRDASNQPQHF.

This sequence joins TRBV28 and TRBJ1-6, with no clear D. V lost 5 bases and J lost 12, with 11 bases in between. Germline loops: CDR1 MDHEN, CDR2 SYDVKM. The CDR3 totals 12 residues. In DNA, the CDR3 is TGTGCCAGCAGTCTCCCTGCGAAACCCCTCCACTTT. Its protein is CASSLPAKPLHF.

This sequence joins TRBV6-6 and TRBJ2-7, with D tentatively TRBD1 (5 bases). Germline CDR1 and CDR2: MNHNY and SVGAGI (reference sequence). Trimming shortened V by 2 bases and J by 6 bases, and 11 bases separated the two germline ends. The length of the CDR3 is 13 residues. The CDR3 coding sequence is TGTGCCAGCAGTTACAGGGGTGACTCCGAGCAGTACGTC. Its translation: CASSYRGDSEQYV.

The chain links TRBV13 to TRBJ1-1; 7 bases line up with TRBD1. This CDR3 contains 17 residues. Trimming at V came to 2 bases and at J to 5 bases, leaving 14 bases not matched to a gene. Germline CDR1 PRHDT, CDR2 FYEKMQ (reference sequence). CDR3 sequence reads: CASSLIVGAGGSTEAFF. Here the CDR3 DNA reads TGTGCCAGCAGCTTAATCGTGGGCGCAGGGGGAAGTACTGAAGCTTTCTTT. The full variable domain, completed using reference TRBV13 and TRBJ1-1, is AAGVIQSPRHLIKEKRETATLKCYPIPRHDTVYWYQQGPGQDPQFLISFYEKMQSDKGSIPDRFSAQQFSDYHSELNMSSLELGDSALYFCASSLIVGAGGSTEAFFGQGTRLTVV.

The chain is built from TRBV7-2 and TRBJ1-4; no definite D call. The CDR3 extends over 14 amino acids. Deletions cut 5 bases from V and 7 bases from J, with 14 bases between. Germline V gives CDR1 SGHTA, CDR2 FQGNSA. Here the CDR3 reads CASSPRGGVEKLFF. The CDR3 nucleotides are TGTGCCAGCAGCCCGCGAGGCGGTGTTGAAAAACTGTTTTTT.

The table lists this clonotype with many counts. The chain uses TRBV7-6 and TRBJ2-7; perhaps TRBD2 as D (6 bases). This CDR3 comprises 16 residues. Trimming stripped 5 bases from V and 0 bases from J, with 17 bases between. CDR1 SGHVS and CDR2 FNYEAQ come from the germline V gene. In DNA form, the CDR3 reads TGTGCCAGCAGCCCACGGATCCGGGGGACCTCCTACGAGCAGTACTTC. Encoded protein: CASSPRIRGTSYEQYF.

CDR3 protein: CASSQRRVETQYF. Written as DNA, the CDR3 is TGTGCCAGCAGCCAACGTCGGGTTGAGACCCAGTACTTC. This chain joins TRBV3-1 and TRBJ2-5; D not resolved. Germline V gene lookup returns CDR1 LGHDT and CDR2 YNNKEL (reference sequence). Trimming took off 2 bases at V and 5 bases at J, with 9 bases between the two ends. This CDR3 contains 13 residues.

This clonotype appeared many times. In nucleotides, the CDR3 is TGCGCCAGCAGCTTGACAGGGCATCACCAAGAGACCCAGTACTTC. Residues: CASSLTGHHQETQYF. V is TRBV5-1 and J is TRBJ2-5, with TRBD1 as a possible D gene (6 bases). CDR1 and CDR2 (germline): SGHRS, YFSETQ. V gave up 1 base and J gave up 0 bases, with 10 bases separating them. This CDR3 is 15 amino acids long.